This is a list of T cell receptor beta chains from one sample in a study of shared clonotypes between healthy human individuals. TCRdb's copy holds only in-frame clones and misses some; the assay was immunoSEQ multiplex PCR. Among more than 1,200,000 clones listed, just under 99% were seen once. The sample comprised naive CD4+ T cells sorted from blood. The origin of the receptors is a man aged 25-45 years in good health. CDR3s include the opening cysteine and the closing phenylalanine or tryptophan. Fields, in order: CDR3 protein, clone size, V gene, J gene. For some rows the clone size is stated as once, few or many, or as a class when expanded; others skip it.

CDR3 protein: CASSPGDTGYWQYF
clone size: -
V gene: TRBV18
J gene: TRBJ2-7

CDR3 protein: CASSLGAGWGYGYTF
clone size: -
V gene: TRBV7-9
J gene: TRBJ1-2

CDR3 protein: CAAAAGGVYEQYF
clone size: -
V gene: TRBV2
J gene: TRBJ2-7

CDR3 protein: CASSLRRLAIQETQYF
clone size: -
V gene: TRBV7-8
J gene: TRBJ2-5

CDR3 protein: CASSSGQSLNQPQHF
clone size: -
V gene: TRBV19
J gene: TRBJ1-5

CDR3 protein: CASSQVSRGPGSYNEQFF
clone size: -
V gene: TRBV4-2
J gene: TRBJ2-1

CDR3 protein: CASSLGSPLTEAFF
clone size: -
V gene: TRBV7-6
J gene: TRBJ1-1

CDR3 protein: CASSPTQLTGELFF
clone size: -
V gene: TRBV18
J gene: TRBJ2-2

CDR3 protein: CASSRQDPRELFF
clone size: -
V gene: TRBV5-4
J gene: -

CDR3 protein: CASSQEPLPETQYF
clone size: -
V gene: TRBV7-9
J gene: TRBJ2-5

CDR3 protein: CASTLGTRLYGYTF
clone size: -
V gene: TRBV6-6
J gene: TRBJ1-2

CDR3 protein: CASSLHRGGSDTQYF
clone size: -
V gene: TRBV18
J gene: TRBJ2-3

CDR3 protein: CASSERPAQETQYF
clone size: -
V gene: TRBV2
J gene: TRBJ2-5

CDR3 protein: CASSLMTSGAYEQYF
clone size: -
V gene: TRBV5-5
J gene: TRBJ2-7

CDR3 protein: CASSQGTVNF
clone size: -
V gene: TRBV28
J gene: TRBJ2-7

CDR3 protein: CASSVMEMNTGELFF
clone size: once
V gene: TRBV9
J gene: TRBJ2-2

CDR3 protein: CASSYLGGTGGRDEQYF
clone size: -
V gene: TRBV7-6
J gene: TRBJ2-7

CDR3 protein: CASSLGPRGGAYIQYF
clone size: -
V gene: TRBV18
J gene: TRBJ2-4

CDR3 protein: CATGIGSYEQYF
clone size: -
V gene: TRBV19
J gene: TRBJ2-7

CDR3 protein: CASSFTGGVQPQHF
clone size: -
V gene: TRBV5-6
J gene: TRBJ1-5

CDR3 protein: CASSYPPQGLETQYF
clone size: -
V gene: TRBV6-6
J gene: TRBJ2-5

CDR3 protein: CASSVGRGYNEQFF
clone size: -
V gene: TRBV9
J gene: TRBJ2-1

CDR3 protein: CASSQRAESSYNEQFF
clone size: -
V gene: TRBV7-8
J gene: TRBJ2-1

CDR3 protein: CASSPNTGVGRNEQFF
clone size: -
V gene: TRBV7-3
J gene: TRBJ2-1

CDR3 protein: CASSSNQGARGYTF
clone size: -
V gene: TRBV14
J gene: TRBJ1-2

CDR3 protein: CASSFLGANEQFF
clone size: -
V gene: TRBV5-4
J gene: TRBJ2-1

CDR3 protein: CASSLIPGQGIYNEQFF
clone size: -
V gene: TRBV5-1
J gene: TRBJ2-1

CDR3 protein: CASSLSTSGRISDTQYF
clone size: once
V gene: TRBV7-9
J gene: TRBJ2-3

CDR3 protein: CASSQWTGGGYEQFF
clone size: -
V gene: TRBV7-2
J gene: TRBJ2-1

CDR3 protein: CASSLASGRKETQYF
clone size: -
V gene: TRBV25-1
J gene: TRBJ2-5

CDR3 protein: CATSRMPSGTQETQYF
clone size: once
V gene: TRBV15
J gene: TRBJ2-5

CDR3 protein: CAISKGQGEQYF
clone size: -
V gene: TRBV10-3
J gene: TRBJ2-7

CDR3 protein: CSVDPGTGGTF
clone size: -
V gene: TRBV29-1
J gene: TRBJ1-2

CDR3 protein: CASSQRSRGSRGSYNEQFF
clone size: -
V gene: TRBV9
J gene: TRBJ2-1

CDR3 protein: CATSRDGYFREKLFF
clone size: -
V gene: TRBV15
J gene: TRBJ1-4

CDR3 protein: CASHRTGRSWPQHF
clone size: -
V gene: TRBV7-6
J gene: TRBJ1-5

CDR3 protein: CASSLVTDSYNEQFF
clone size: once
V gene: TRBV7-2
J gene: TRBJ2-1

CDR3 protein: CASSEGLASTYNEQFF
clone size: -
V gene: TRBV6-1
J gene: TRBJ2-1

CDR3 protein: CASSQFPGSSYGYTF
clone size: -
V gene: TRBV4-1
J gene: TRBJ1-2

CDR3 protein: CASSGAPSGPYEQYF
clone size: -
V gene: TRBV9
J gene: TRBJ2-7

CDR3 protein: CASSPDGDYPPRAKNIQYF
clone size: -
V gene: TRBV5-6
J gene: TRBJ2-4

CDR3 protein: CASSVTSGRSYNEQFF
clone size: -
V gene: TRBV19
J gene: TRBJ2-1

CDR3 protein: CASSTWTGKAKNIQYF
clone size: -
V gene: TRBV11-2
J gene: TRBJ2-4

CDR3 protein: CASRLMTLAGDAHYEQYF
clone size: -
V gene: TRBV28
J gene: TRBJ2-7

CDR3 protein: CASSLENVGVAGANVLTF
clone size: -
V gene: TRBV7-8
J gene: TRBJ2-6

CDR3 protein: CASSYSQPQSYEQYF
clone size: -
V gene: TRBV6-5
J gene: TRBJ2-7

CDR3 protein: CASRATTGELFF
clone size: -
V gene: TRBV6-5
J gene: TRBJ2-2

CDR3 protein: CASSSGTGEETQYF
clone size: -
V gene: TRBV5-4
J gene: TRBJ2-5

CDR3 protein: CAISESGSTDTQYF
clone size: -
V gene: TRBV10-3
J gene: TRBJ2-3

CDR3 protein: CASSQDPAFGEQFF
clone size: -
V gene: TRBV4-3
J gene: TRBJ2-1

CDR3 protein: CASSSMWVAGASGANVLTF
clone size: -
V gene: TRBV5-1
J gene: TRBJ2-6

CDR3 protein: CASSYFGGTGTDTQYF
clone size: -
V gene: TRBV6-5
J gene: TRBJ2-3